Listed here is a single T cell receptor beta chain. This specimen belongs to a study of blood T cell repertoires in COVID-19. Study details: Samples representing acute and convalescent COVID-19 were sourced from the United States, Italy and Spain. T cells, B-cell-depleted T cells, or PBMCs supplied cDNA or gDNA.

There are 15 residues in the CDR3. The germline V gene encodes CDR1 SGHAT and CDR2 FQNNGV. With V trimmed by 4 bases and J by 7 bases, 8 bases remained unmatched. Profiling relied on immunoSEQ multiplex PCR, and the TCRdb table lists in-frame clones only, not all of them. Among roughly 87,000 clones listed, approximately 84% were seen once. The rearrangement links TRBV11-2 to TRBJ2-7, with 12 positions matching TRBD1. The TCR sequence derives from a woman aged 60-75 years with acute or convalescent COVID-19. The specimen was peripheral blood. The CDR3 DNA reads TGTGCCAGCAGCTGGCCGGGACAGGGGGCAGAGGAGCAGTACTTC. Amino acids: CASSWPGQGAEEQYF.